This T cell receptor beta chain originates from a study of cytomegalovirus exposure and HLA in healthy donors. 13 Jbeta primers and 60 Vbeta primers were used for the PCR. Sequencing used immunoSEQ multiplex PCR; TCRdb keeps in-frame clones, though not all of them. The sample has over 250,000 clones; more than 55% are singletons. Study results and limitations: Researchers reported that a few CMV-associated chains were confirmed in vitro as CMV antigen-specific. TRBV6-2, TRBV6-3 and other indistinguishable V segments were excluded. Accurate HLA-A and HLA-B prediction from TCR beta sequences was reported for most subjects.

The CDR3 runs to 16 residues. Trimming at V came to 5 bases and at J to 5 bases, leaving 13 bases not matched to a gene. From germline, CDR1 is SGHVS and CDR2 FNYEAQ. On this clone: As yet, its antigen is unknown.

Material: PBMCs. The chain has TRBV7-6 and TRBJ1-2; 8 nucleotides agree with TRBD1. The clonotype comes from a female donor in good health and CMV-seronegative. The CDR3 here is CASSHTYDRGGYGYTF. The CDR3 nucleotides read TGTGCCAGCAGCCATACGTATGACAGGGGTGGATATGGCTACACCTTC.